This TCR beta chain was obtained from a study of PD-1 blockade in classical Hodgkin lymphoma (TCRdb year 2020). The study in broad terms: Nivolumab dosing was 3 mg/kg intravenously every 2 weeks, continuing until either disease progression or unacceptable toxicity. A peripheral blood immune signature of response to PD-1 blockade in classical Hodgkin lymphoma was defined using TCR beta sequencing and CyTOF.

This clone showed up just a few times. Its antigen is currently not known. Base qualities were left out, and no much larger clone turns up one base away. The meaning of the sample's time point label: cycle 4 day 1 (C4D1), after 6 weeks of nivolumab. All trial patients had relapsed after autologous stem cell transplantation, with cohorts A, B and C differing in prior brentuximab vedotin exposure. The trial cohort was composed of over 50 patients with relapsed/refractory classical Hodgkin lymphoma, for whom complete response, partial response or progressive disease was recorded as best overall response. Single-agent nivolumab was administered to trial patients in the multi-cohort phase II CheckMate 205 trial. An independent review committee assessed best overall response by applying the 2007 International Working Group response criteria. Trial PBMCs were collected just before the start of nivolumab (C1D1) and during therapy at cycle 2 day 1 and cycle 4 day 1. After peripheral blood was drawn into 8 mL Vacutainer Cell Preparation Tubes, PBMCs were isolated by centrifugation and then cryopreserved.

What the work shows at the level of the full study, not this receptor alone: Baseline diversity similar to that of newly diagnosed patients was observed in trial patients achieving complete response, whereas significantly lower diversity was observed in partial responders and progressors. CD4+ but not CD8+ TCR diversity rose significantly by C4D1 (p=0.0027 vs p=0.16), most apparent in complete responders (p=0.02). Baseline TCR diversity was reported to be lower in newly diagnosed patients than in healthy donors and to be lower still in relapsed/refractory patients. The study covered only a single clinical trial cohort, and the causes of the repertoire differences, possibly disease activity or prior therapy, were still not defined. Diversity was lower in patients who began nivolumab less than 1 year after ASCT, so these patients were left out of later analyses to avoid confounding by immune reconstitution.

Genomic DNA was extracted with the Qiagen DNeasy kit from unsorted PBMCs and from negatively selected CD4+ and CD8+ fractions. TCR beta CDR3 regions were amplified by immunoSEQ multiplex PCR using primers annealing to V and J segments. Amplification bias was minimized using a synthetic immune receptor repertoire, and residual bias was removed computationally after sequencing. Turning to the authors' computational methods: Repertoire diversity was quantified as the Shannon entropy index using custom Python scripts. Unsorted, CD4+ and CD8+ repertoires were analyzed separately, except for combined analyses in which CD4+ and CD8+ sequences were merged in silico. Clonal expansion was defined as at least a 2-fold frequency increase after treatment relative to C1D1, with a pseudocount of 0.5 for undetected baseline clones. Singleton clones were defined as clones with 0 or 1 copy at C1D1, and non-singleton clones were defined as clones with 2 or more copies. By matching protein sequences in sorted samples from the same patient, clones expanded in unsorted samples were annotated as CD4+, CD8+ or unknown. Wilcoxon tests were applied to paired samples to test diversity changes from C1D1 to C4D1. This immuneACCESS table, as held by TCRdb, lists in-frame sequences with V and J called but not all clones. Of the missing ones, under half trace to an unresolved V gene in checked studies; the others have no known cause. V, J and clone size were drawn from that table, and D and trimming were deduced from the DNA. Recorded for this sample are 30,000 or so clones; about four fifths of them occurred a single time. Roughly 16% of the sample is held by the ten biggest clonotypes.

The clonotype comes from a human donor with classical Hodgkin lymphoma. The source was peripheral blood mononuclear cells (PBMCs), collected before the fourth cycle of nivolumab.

The DNA reads TGTGCCAGCGGTTCTAGTTCGAATGAGCAGTTCTTC. This encodes CASGSSSNEQFF. The rearranged chain carries TRBV7-9 and TRBJ2-1; no confident D gene assignment can be made. Via the germline V gene (reference sequence), CDR1 is SEHNR and CDR2 FQNEAQ. From its cysteine to its phenylalanine, the CDR3 spans 12 amino acids. Only the CDR3 DNA stays, 36 bases, in frame from base 1. V and J are truncated by 8 bases and 7 bases respectively, leaving an intervening sequence of 12 bases. The reference TRBV7-9 and TRBJ2-1 proteins fill in what lies around the CDR3, so the full variable domain reads DTGVSQNPRHKITKRGQNVTFRCDPISEHNRLYWYRQTLGQGPEFLTYFQNEAQLEKSRLLSDRFSAERPKGSFSTLEIQRTEQGDSAMYLCASGSSSNEQFFGPGTRLTVL.